The sequence of this TCR beta chain was determined in a study of high-grade serous ovarian cancer treatment subgroups. Study conclusions and caveats: Bulk tumor TCR sequencing gave no spatial information.

V dropped 4 bases and J dropped 2; count of bases not matched to a gene: 4. Looked up from germline, CDR1 is SGHRS and CDR2 is YFSETQ. This CDR3 is built from 15 residues. Profiling relied on immunoSEQ multiplex PCR, and the TCRdb table lists in-frame clones only, not all of them. The sample holds approximately 40,000 clones, 79% seen once. Tumor tissue was taken before any definitive surgery or chemotherapy was given. Worth noting for this clone: Its specificity is not known.

Sequenced input: tumor tissue. The V and J genes are TRBV5-1 and TRBJ2-1; 9 nucleotides align to TRBD1. This receptor was taken from a human donor with high-grade serous ovarian cancer. As DNA, the CDR3 is TGCGCCAGCAGCCCCGGGACAGGGACCTACAATGAGCAGTTCTTC. It specifies CASSPGTGTYNEQFF.